Listed below are T cell receptor beta chains from one sample, sequenced in a study of shared clonotypes between healthy human individuals. The data were produced by immunoSEQ multiplex PCR, yet TCRdb's version contains in-frame clones alone and is incomplete. The sample holds about 800,000 clones; about 97% are singletons and the top ten take about 0.21%. The sample taken for sequencing was naive CD8+ T cells sorted from blood. All receptors come from a man younger than 45 in good health. Each CDR3 is given with its conserved first and last residue. The D gene is left open where the match is weak. Rows may omit the clone size; those that give it use once, few, many or a size class.

CDR3 protein,CDR3 DNA,V gene,clone size,D gene,J gene
CASGGTSGWAGELFF,TGTGCCAGCGGCGGGACTAGCGGGTGGGCCGGGGAGCTGTTTTTT,TRBV7-9,once,TRBD2,TRBJ2-2
CAWSAASGTGNEQFF,TGTGCCTGGAGTGCGGCTAGCGGGACTGGTAATGAGCAGTTCTTC,TRBV30,NA,TRBD2,TRBJ2-1
CASSSPSPPNTEAFF,TGTGCCAGCAGCTCTCCCTCCCCACCGAACACTGAAGCTTTCTTT,TRBV7-9,few,NA,TRBJ1-1
CASSVYILDTHSGANVLTF,TGTGCCAGCAGCGTCTATATCCTGGACACACACTCTGGGGCCAACGTCCTGACTTTC,TRBV9,NA,NA,TRBJ2-6
CASSAAGEGGEQFF,TGTGCCAGCAGCGCAGCGGGAGAGGGAGGTGAGCAGTTCTTC,TRBV11-3,NA,TRBD2,TRBJ2-1
CASSFDDSLEEFF,TGTGCCAGCAGCTTCGACGACAGCCTGGAGGAGTTCTTC,TRBV7-2,NA,NA,TRBJ2-1
CASSFGSNEQFF,TGTGCCAGCAGCTTCGGCAGTAATGAGCAGTTCTTC,TRBV7-8,NA,NA,TRBJ2-1
CASSAGTTINEQFF,TGTGCCAGCAGCGCCGGGACTACCATCAATGAGCAGTTCTTC,TRBV9,NA,TRBD2,TRBJ2-1
CASSQSGEQYF,TGCGCCAGCAGCCAATCAGGGGAGCAGTACTTC,TRBV4-3,NA,NA,TRBJ2-7
CASSDRGRHEQYF,TGTGCCAGCAGCGACCGGGGCCGCCACGAGCAGTACTTC,TRBV11-3,once,NA,TRBJ2-7
CASSPFVSGSRNEQFF,TGTGCCAGCAGCCCGTTCGTTAGCGGGAGTCGGAATGAGCAGTTCTTC,TRBV9,NA,TRBD2,TRBJ2-1
CASSLAGVSAGAPGWSYEQYF,TGTGCCAGCAGCTTAGCAGGCGTTTCCGCGGGAGCCCCGGGTTGGAGCTACGAGCAGTACTTC,TRBV7-2,NA,TRBD2,TRBJ2-7
CASSYDLNEQYF,TGTGCCAGCAGTTACGATTTGAACGAGCAGTACTTC,TRBV6-5,NA,NA,TRBJ2-7
CASRNRDRSASADTEAFF,TGTGCCAGCAGAAATAGGGACAGGTCCGCCTCGGCCGACACTGAAGCTTTCTTT,TRBV28,once,TRBD1,TRBJ1-1
CASSYGQDAQF,TGTGCCAGCAGCTACGGACAGGATGCCCAGTTC,TRBV5-6,NA,TRBD1,TRBJ2-7
CAFQVTSITDTQYF,TGTGCCTTTCAGGTGACGTCTATCACAGATACGCAGTATTTT,TRBV2,NA,NA,TRBJ2-3
CASRSHGTGEEKLFF,TGTGCCAGCAGATCTCACGGGACAGGGGAGGAAAAACTGTTTTTT,TRBV7-9,NA,TRBD1,TRBJ1-4
CASSFIETQYF,TGTGCCAGCAGTTTCATAGAGACCCAGTACTTC,TRBV28,NA,NA,TRBJ2-5
CASSFDRDGEKLFF,TGTGCCAGCAGCTTTGACAGGGATGGGGAAAAACTGTTTTTT,TRBV7-9,NA,TRBD1,TRBJ1-4
CARGYNEQFF,TGTGCCAGGGGGTACAATGAGCAGTTCTTC,TRBV2,NA,NA,TRBJ2-1
CASSLQGVGNEQYF,TGTGCCAGTAGTCTACAGGGGGTCGGCAACGAGCAGTACTTC,TRBV19,NA,TRBD1,TRBJ2-7
CASSPYLGGDTGELFF,TGTGCCAGCAGCCCCTATCTGGGCGGGGACACCGGGGAGCTGTTTTTT,TRBV7-9,NA,NA,TRBJ2-2
CACRFSGANVLTF,TGTGCCTGTAGGTTCTCTGGGGCCAACGTCCTGACTTTC,TRBV19,NA,NA,TRBJ2-6
CASSKVSEAGMYQETQYF,TGTGCCAGCAGCAAAGTCTCTGAAGCAGGTATGTACCAAGAGACCCAGTACTTC,TRBV21-1,NA,NA,TRBJ2-5
CASSLARLTALYGYTF,TGTGCCAGCAGCTTAGCTCGACTCACCGCTCTTTATGGCTACACCTTC,TRBV7-9,NA,NA,TRBJ1-2
CASSIGMWNTEAFF,TGTGCCAGTAGTATAGGGATGTGGAACACTGAAGCTTTCTTT,TRBV19,NA,NA,TRBJ1-1
CASSQGAGLSNQPQHF,TGCGCCAGCAGCCAAGGGGCCGGGTTAAGCAATCAGCCCCAGCATTTT,TRBV4-3,NA,NA,TRBJ1-5
CASYHQGRSYEQYF,TGTGCCAGCTATCACCAGGGCCGGTCCTACGAGCAGTACTTC,TRBV27,NA,NA,TRBJ2-7
CASSYRSADNEQFF,TGTGCCAGCAGTTACCGATCGGCGGACAATGAGCAGTTCTTC,TRBV6-5,NA,NA,TRBJ2-1
CASSWSQSDNQPQHF,TGCGCCAGCAGCTGGAGTCAGAGTGACAATCAGCCCCAGCATTTT,TRBV4-1,NA,NA,TRBJ1-5
CASSLALGLAGDYSYEQFF,TGTGCCAGCAGCTTAGCGTTGGGACTAGCGGGAGATTACTCCTATGAGCAGTTCTTC,TRBV7-6,NA,TRBD2,TRBJ2-1
CASSSGQSNQPQHF,TGTGCCAGCAGCTCAGGACAGAGCAATCAGCCCCAGCATTTT,TRBV7-9,NA,NA,TRBJ1-5
CASSFLSTDTQYF,TGTGCCAGCAGTTTTCTCAGCACAGATACGCAGTATTTT,TRBV28,NA,NA,TRBJ2-3
CASSFGQEEAFF,TGTGCCAGCAGCTTCGGGCAGGAAGAAGCTTTCTTT,TRBV7-9,NA,NA,TRBJ1-1
CASSLSAGGPYEQYF,TGTGCCAGCAGTTTGTCAGCGGGAGGGCCCTACGAGCAGTACTTC,TRBV27,NA,TRBD2,TRBJ2-7
CASSPSNTGELFF,TGTGCCAGCAGTCCATCGAACACCGGGGAGCTGTTTTTT,TRBV27,NA,NA,TRBJ2-2
CASRGSGRLFDTADTQYF,TGTGCCAGCCGCGGTAGCGGGAGACTCTTCGATACGGCGGATACGCAGTATTTT,TRBV5-4,NA,TRBD2,TRBJ2-3
CRSGTGRTGELFF,TGCAGGTCCGGGACAGGGCGCACCGGGGAGCTGTTTTTT,TRBV29-1,NA,TRBD1,TRBJ2-2
CASGKGQGSNEKLFF,TGTGCCAGCGGAAAGGGGCAGGGGTCTAATGAAAAACTGTTTTTT,TRBV9,NA,NA,TRBJ1-4
CASSANTGELFF,TGTGCCAGCAGTGCGAACACCGGGGAGCTGTTTTTT,TRBV27,NA,NA,TRBJ2-2
CASSFGLGPLYEQYF,TGTGCCAGCAGCTTTGGACTAGGTCCCCTCTACGAGCAGTACTTC,TRBV7-9,NA,TRBD2,TRBJ2-7
CASSSRGLGTEAFF,TGTGCCAGCAGCTCAAGGGGGCTCGGCACTGAAGCTTTCTTT,TRBV5-8,NA,TRBD1,TRBJ1-1
CASSLRGFPSYEQYF,TGTGCCAGCAGTTTGAGGGGGTTTCCCTCCTACGAGCAGTACTTC,TRBV27,once,NA,TRBJ2-7
CASSSRARVDEQYF,TGTGCCAGCAGCTCCCGCGCCAGGGTAGACGAGCAGTACTTC,TRBV9,NA,NA,TRBJ2-7
CASSLRQGENTEAFF,TGTGCCAGCAGCTTGCGACAGGGGGAGAACACTGAAGCTTTCTTT,TRBV5-4,NA,TRBD1,TRBJ1-1
CASGGSFSYNEQFF,TGCGCCAGCGGCGGGAGTTTCTCCTACAATGAGCAGTTCTTC,TRBV10-2,NA,TRBD2,TRBJ2-1
CASSLGQNNYGYTF,TGTGCCAGCAGCTTAGGGCAAAATAACTATGGCTACACCTTC,TRBV7-2,few,NA,TRBJ1-2
CASSPGTGGPYEQYF,TGCGCCAGCAGCCCCGGGACAGGGGGGCCCTACGAGCAGTACTTC,TRBV4-1,NA,TRBD1,TRBJ2-7